The clone carrying this TCR beta chain was observed a handful of times. Antigen specificity is unknown. This sample was taken from a study of blood T cells in healthy people across ages. Study-wide points: The diversity estimates, figures obtained from one million T cells, were considered underestimates. With naive T cell percentage, TCR beta diversity showed a strong correlation.

Germline trimming cut 6 bases from V and 2 bases from J; bases unmatched to any gene: 8. Germline V gene data show CDR1 as DFQATT and CDR2 as SNEGSKA (reference sequence). This CDR3 has 14 residues. Sample-barcoded 5' priming and a J-beta primer mix drove a second PCR of 7 to 11 cycles. The authors tagged each cDNA molecule using a template-switch adaptor with 12 random nucleotides. Each CDR3 protein is one row after TCRdb ran MiXCR on the 5' RACE reads. The sample records more than 1,400,000 distinct CDR3 sequences, approximately 42% being singletons. The TCR originated in a woman younger than 30 in good health. The sequenced sample was blood. The chain carries TRBV20-1 and TRBJ2-7; 9 bases match TRBD2. The DNA of the CDR3 is TGCAGTGCCCTAAGCGGGGGGACGACCTACGAGCAGTACTTC. It is translated as CSALSGGTTYEQYF.